Each of the 18 T cell receptor beta chains below was sequenced from the same sample in a study of CD8+ T cells in alopecia areata. RNA extraction and reverse transcription yielded cDNA as sequencing template. Produced via immunoSEQ multiplex PCR; TCRdb's table is partial and in-frame only. The sample includes about 190,000 clones, 45% to 65% of them seen just once. Treatment described: oral pan-JAK inhibitor, 5-10 mg twice daily. This material consisted of CD4+ T cells sorted from blood, taken at week 4, from a patient treated with tofacitinib. Receptors were obtained from a human donor with alopecia areata.

This sequence joins TRBV9 and TRBJ2-1; 12 bases agree with TRBD2. CDR1 and CDR2 from the germline V gene are SGDLS and YYNGEE. V was clipped by 3 bases and J by 1 base; unmatched bases: 8. This CDR3 has 18 amino acids. CDR3 in amino acids: CASSAHLAGGLSYNEQFF. The CDR3 DNA is TGTGCCAGCAGCGCCCATCTAGCGGGAGGGTTATCCTACAATGAGCAGTTCTTC. Full variable domain (outside the CDR3, taken from reference TRBV9 and TRBJ2-1): DSGVTQTPKHLITATGQRVTLRCSPRSGDLSVYWYQQSLDQGLQFLIQYYNGEERAKGNILERFSAQQFPDLHSELNLSSLELGDSALYFCASSAHLAGGLSYNEQFFGPGTRLTVL.

The chain has TRBV19 and TRBJ2-2, with 7 bases aligning to TRBD1. The CDR3 sequence is 14 residues long. J gave up 3 bases and V 3 bases, and 1 base lay outside the gene matches. Germline V gene lookup returns CDR1 LNHDA and CDR2 SQIVND (reference sequence). DNA for the CDR3: TGTGCCAGTAGTATTACAGGGGACACCGGGGAGCTGTTTTTT. As protein: CASSITGDTGELFF.

V is TRBV27 and J is TRBJ2-2; 7 bases agree with TRBD1. Germline V CDR1 and CDR2: MNHEY, SMNVEV (reference sequence). V lost 5 bases to trimming and J lost 2 bases; unmatched junction nucleotides: 5. The CDR3 consists of 15 residues. The CDR3 reads CASSRTGSNTGELFF. The CDR3 DNA sequence: TGTGCCAGCAGTCGGACAGGCTCCAACACCGGGGAGCTGTTTTTT.

This clone was seen a handful of times. The CDR3 DNA reads as TGTGCCAGCAGCCTGTCGCCAAGGGACAATGAGCAGTTCTTC. This sequence encodes CASSLSPRDNEQFF. The rearrangement uses TRBV14 and TRBJ2-1; D call uncertain. Per the germline V gene, CDR1 is SGHDN and CDR2 is FVKESK. This CDR3 has 14 amino acids. Trimming took off 4 bases at V and 5 bases at J, with 12 bases between the two ends.

CDR3 region: CASSRTGVRQPQHF. The CDR3 bases are TGTGCCAGCAGCCGAACAGGGGTTCGTCAGCCCCAGCATTTT. The rearrangement uses TRBV7-9 and TRBJ1-5; TRBD1 matches 7 bases. V shed 5 bases, J shed 6 bases, and the junction held 7 bases outside the gene matches. The CDR3 sequence is 14 residues long. The germline CDR1 and CDR2 sequences are SEHNR and FQNEAQ (reference sequence).

The rearrangement uses TRBV11-2 and TRBJ2-1; 9 bases fit TRBD1. V was clipped by 6 bases and J by 5 bases; unmatched bases: 8. The CDR3 contains 15 residues. Germline V gene sequence: CDR1 SGHAT, CDR2 FQNNGV. The CDR3 sequence is CASRPIRQGDNEQFF. CDR3 bases: TGTGCCAGCAGACCGATCCGACAGGGGGACAATGAGCAGTTCTTC. The variable domain in full, with the rest retrieved from reference TRBV11-2 and TRBJ2-1, is EAGVAQSPRYKIIEKRQSVAFWCNPISGHATLYWYQQILGQGPKLLIQFQNNGVVDDSQLPKDRFSAERLKGVDSTLKIQPAKLEDSAVYLCASRPIRQGDNEQFFGPGTRLTVL.

This sequence joins TRBV5-1 and TRBJ2-1; possible D gene TRBD2, 6 bases. Trimming pared 3 bases from V and 8 bases from J, leaving 12 bases between. The germline gives CDR1 SGHRS, CDR2 YFSETQ. This CDR3 has 13 amino acids. The CDR3 sequence is CASSSGWGDEQFF. For the CDR3, the DNA is TGCGCCAGCAGCTCAGGTTGGGGGGATGAGCAGTTCTTC.

The chain couples TRBV7-2 to TRBJ1-5, with TRBD1 as a possible D gene (6 bases). The V gene's germline CDR1 is SGHTA and CDR2 FQGNSA. The CDR3 extends over 13 amino acids. V was trimmed by 6 bases and J by 4 bases, leaving 10 bases between them. CDR3 protein: CASSYRVNQPQHF. The CDR3 DNA reads TGTGCCAGCAGTTACAGGGTTAATCAGCCCCAGCATTTT.

The chain is built from TRBV6-6 and TRBJ2-4; the D gene is possibly TRBD2 (6 bases). Germline V lookup: CDR1 MNHNY, CDR2 SVGAGI (reference sequence). V lost 6 bases to trimming and J lost 3 bases, with 15 bases between them. This CDR3 is built from 15 residues. CDR3 region: CASSPPGEVKNIQYF. CDR3 nucleotide sequence: TGTGCCAGCAGCCCGCCGGGGGAAGTCAAAAACATTCAGTACTTC.

This clone occurred a few times. This chain connects TRBV19 to TRBJ2-1; 9 positions agree with TRBD2. Germline V gene sequence: CDR1 LNHDA, CDR2 SQIVND (reference sequence). The CDR3 is made up of 15 amino acids. V lost 3 bases to trimming and J lost 3 bases; unmatched junction nucleotides: 3. CDR3 sequence (DNA): TGTGCCAGTAGTATTGGTAGCGGGAGCTACAATGAGCAGTTCTTC. This sequence encodes CASSIGSGSYNEQFF.

The CDR3 sequence is CASSLPSGGQYF. As DNA, the CDR3 is TGTGCCAGCAGCCTACCTTCGGGGGGGCAGTACTTC. V and J are TRBV28 and TRBJ2-7; 7 bases agree with TRBD2. CDR1 and CDR2 from the germline V gene are MDHEN and SYDVKM. V was pared by 6 bases and J by 9 bases, with 8 bases of the junction left unmatched. The CDR3 totals 12 residues.

The genes are TRBV7-2 and TRBJ2-3; D remains ambiguous. The CDR3 has 16 residues. V was pared by 4 bases and J by 0 bases, with 14 bases between. The germline CDR1 and CDR2 sequences are SGHTA and FQGNSA. The CDR3 loop is CASSSPGAVSTDTQYF. The CDR3 DNA sequence: TGTGCCAGCAGCTCCCCGGGCGCCGTCAGCACAGATACGCAGTATTTT.

The chain joins TRBV30 to TRBJ2-7, with D perhaps being TRBD1 or TRBD2 (6 bases each). The CDR3 sequence is 14 residues long. The germline V and J ends were trimmed by 5 bases and 7 bases, with 21 bases remaining between them. Germline V gives CDR1 GTSNPN, CDR2 SVGIG (reference sequence). CDR3 protein: CAWDGYKGGEEQYF. The CDR3 bases are TGTGCCTGGGACGGCTATAAGGGGGGTGAGGAGCAGTACTTC.

This clone was detected once. The V and J genes are TRBV30 and TRBJ2-7; D possibly matches TRBD1 or TRBD2 (5 bases each). From germline, CDR1 is GTSNPN and CDR2 SVGIG (reference sequence). The V gene lost 1 base and the J gene lost 0 bases, with 10 bases spanning the gap. The CDR3 is made up of 14 amino acids. As DNA, the CDR3 is TGTGCCTGGAGTGGGGGGAGCAGCTCCTACGAGCAGTACTTC. As protein: CAWSGGSSSYEQYF. The whole variable domain, remainder taken from reference TRBV30 and TRBJ2-7, is SQTIHQWPATLVQPVGSPLSLECTVEGTSNPNLYWYRQAAGRGLQLLFYSVGIGQISSEVPQNLSASRPQDRQFILSSKKLLLSDSGFYLCAWSGGSSSYEQYFGPGTRLTVT.

The V call is TRBV4-3, the J call TRBJ2-2, with D perhaps TRBD2 (5 bases). The germline V gene has CDR1 LGHNA and CDR2 YSLEER. The CDR3 covers 16 residues. Trimming cost V 0 bases and J 2 bases, with 10 bases left between them. The chain's CDR3 is CASSQEVGANTGELFF. CDR3 bases: TGCGCCAGCAGCCAAGAGGTGGGAGCCAACACCGGGGAGCTGTTTTTT.

This chain joins TRBV30 and TRBJ2-7; 7 nucleotides line up with TRBD1. CDR1 is GTSNPN and CDR2 is SVGIG in the germline V gene (reference sequence). The CDR3 contains 13 residues. Unmatched junction bases numbered 4, after V lost 1 base and J lost 4 bases. CDR3 bases: TGTGCCTGGAGTGCGGACAGGAAATACGAGCAGTACTTC. As protein: CAWSADRKYEQYF.

This rearrangement joins TRBV20-1 to TRBJ2-5; 8 bases line up with TRBD2. This CDR3 has 11 amino acids. The germline V gene encodes CDR1 DFQATT and CDR2 SNEGSKA (reference sequence). CDR3 in amino acids: CGTSGQETQYF. The CDR3 bases are TGCGGAACTAGCGGACAAGAGACCCAGTACTTC.

The V gene is TRBV5-1, the J gene TRBJ1-1; a possible D gene is TRBD1 (5 bases). CDR3 length: 14 amino acids. The germline V gene encodes CDR1 SGHRS and CDR2 YFSETQ. V lost 4 bases and J lost 4, with 14 bases in between. The chain's CDR3 is CASSGQGSGTEAFF. The CDR3 DNA is TGCGCCAGCAGCGGCCAGGGATCGGGCACTGAAGCTTTCTTT.